This TCR beta chain was sequenced for a study of CD8+ T cells in alopecia areata. Across the study: Tofacitinib administration to treated patients was oral, at 5 to 10 mg twice daily. The drug, tofacitinib, lasted 6 to 18 months, followed by 6 months off drug.

RNA was extracted and reverse transcribed into cDNA as the sequencing template. Data came from immunoSEQ multiplex PCR; TCRdb stores just in-frame clones and leaves some out. The repertoire holds about 120,000 clones, with more than 30% as singletons. The study team obtained lesional scalp punch biopsies and peripheral blood from alopecia areata patients. Cell sorting was applied to PBMCs, and CD4+ and CD8+ T cells were collected. The CDR3 is 15 residues long. Germline CDR1 and CDR2: MNHEY and SVGAGI. Trimming removed 5 bases at V and 6 bases at J, with 19 bases between. The chain has TRBV6-5 and TRBJ2-5; D gene ambiguous. The receptor was derived from a human donor with alopecia areata. Sequencing used CD4+ T cells sorted from blood. The DNA for the CDR3 is TGTGCCAGCAGTGGCCGTGACCACCGCCCTAAGACCCAGTACTTC. It translates to CASSGRDHRPKTQYF.